This T cell receptor beta chain was sequenced for a study of blood T cell repertoires in COVID-19. Per germline, CDR1 SGHRS and CDR2 YFSETQ. The CDR3 length is 14 residues. V was clipped by 0 bases and J by 6 bases; unmatched bases: 3. Details on this clone: Different DNA sequences within this sample yield the same CDR3.

The table came from immunoSEQ multiplex PCR; TCRdb's copy has only in-frame clones and leaves some out. The sample includes 160,000 or so clones, 78% of them seen just once. The TCR originated in a woman of 80 years or more with acute or convalescent COVID-19. V and J are TRBV5-1 and TRBJ2-1, with TRBD2 matching 7 bases. The sample consisted of peripheral blood. Written as DNA, the CDR3 is TGCGCCAGCAGCTTGGTGGCTAGCGGCAATGAGCAGTTCTTC. It translates to CASSLVASGNEQFF.